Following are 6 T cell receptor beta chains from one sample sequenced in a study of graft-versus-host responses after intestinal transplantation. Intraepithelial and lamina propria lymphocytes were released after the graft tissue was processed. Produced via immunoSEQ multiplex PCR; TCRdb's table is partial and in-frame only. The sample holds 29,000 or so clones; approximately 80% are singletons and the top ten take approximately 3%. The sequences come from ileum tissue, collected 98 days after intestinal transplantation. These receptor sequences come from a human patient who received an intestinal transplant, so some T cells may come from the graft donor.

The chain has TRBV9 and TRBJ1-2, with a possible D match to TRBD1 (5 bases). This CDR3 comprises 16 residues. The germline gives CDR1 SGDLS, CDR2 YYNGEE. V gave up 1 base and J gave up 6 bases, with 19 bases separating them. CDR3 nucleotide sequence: TGTGCCAGCAGCGTACAAAGGGACCCTGGACGGGATGGCTACACCTTC. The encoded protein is CASSVQRDPGRDGYTF.

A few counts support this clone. The CDR3 reads CASSLGWTNEKLFF. CDR3 in DNA: TGTGCCAGCAGCTTAGGATGGACTAATGAAAAACTGTTTTTT. The V gene is TRBV7-2, the J gene TRBJ1-4, with D hard to call. This CDR3 has 14 amino acids. Germline values: CDR1 SGHTA, CDR2 FQGNSA. The ends were cut back, 1 base at V and 2 bases at J, with 5 bases in the middle.

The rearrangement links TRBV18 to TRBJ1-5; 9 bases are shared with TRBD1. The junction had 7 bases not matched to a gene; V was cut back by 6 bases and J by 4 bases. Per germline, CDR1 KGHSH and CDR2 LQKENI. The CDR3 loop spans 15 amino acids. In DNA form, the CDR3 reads TGTGCCAGCTCTCACCGGGACAGGGTTAATCAGCCCCAGCATTTT. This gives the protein CASSHRDRVNQPQHF.

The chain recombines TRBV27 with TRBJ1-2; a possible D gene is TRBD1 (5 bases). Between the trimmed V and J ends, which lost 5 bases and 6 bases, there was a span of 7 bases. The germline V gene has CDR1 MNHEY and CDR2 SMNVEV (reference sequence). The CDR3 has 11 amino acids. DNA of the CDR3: TGTGCCAGCAGTCGGGGGAATGGCTACACCTTC. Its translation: CASSRGNGYTF.

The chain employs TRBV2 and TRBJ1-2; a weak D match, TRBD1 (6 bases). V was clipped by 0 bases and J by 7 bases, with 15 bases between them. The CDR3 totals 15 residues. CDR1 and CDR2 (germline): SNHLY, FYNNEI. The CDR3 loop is CASSEAGRGVGGYTF. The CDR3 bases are TGTGCCAGCAGTGAAGCGGGGAGGGGGGTCGGTGGCTACACCTTC.

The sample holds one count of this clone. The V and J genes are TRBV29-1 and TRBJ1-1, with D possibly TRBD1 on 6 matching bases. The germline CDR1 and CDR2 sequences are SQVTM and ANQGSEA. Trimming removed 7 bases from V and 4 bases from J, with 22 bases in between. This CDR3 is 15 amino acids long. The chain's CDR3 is CSGGAVWDGGTEAFF. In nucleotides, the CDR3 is TGCAGCGGGGGGGCTGTCTGGGACGGAGGCACTGAAGCTTTCTTT.